These 21 T cell receptor beta chains came from one sample sequenced in a study of blood T cell repertoires in COVID-19. Using immunoSEQ multiplex PCR, the repertoire was profiled, and TCRdb retains in-frame clones only, with some absent. The repertoire has 100,000 to 150,000 clones, roughly 79% of them found once; the top ten carry about 2.1%. Sequencing was carried out using peripheral blood. All receptors come from a man aged 70-80 years with acute or convalescent COVID-19.

The genes are TRBV18 and TRBJ1-1; D gene unclear. CDR1 is KGHSH and CDR2 is LQKENI in the germline V gene. V shed 3 bases and J shed 1 base, with 6 bases lying between them. CDR3 length: 13 residues. DNA for the CDR3: TGTGCCAGCTCACCGGAGAGGAACACTGAAGCTTTCTTT. As protein: CASSPERNTEAFF.

V gene TRBV4-2 combines with J gene TRBJ2-1; D perhaps matches TRBD1 (5 bases). The germline gives CDR1 LGHNA, CDR2 YNFKEQ. There are 16 residues in the CDR3. Trimming removed 0 bases at V and 0 bases at J, with 9 bases between. The CDR3 region has the DNA TGTGCCAGCAGCCAAGAGACAGCGCTCTCCTACAATGAGCAGTTCTTC. Amino acids: CASSQETALSYNEQFF.

Only one count was recorded for this clone. The chain recombines TRBV12-3 or TRBV12-4 with TRBJ1-5; 10 bases map to TRBD1. The trim removed 3 bases at V and 15 bases at J, leaving 5 bases unmatched. CDR3 length: 12 amino acids. CDR3 DNA sequence: TGTGCCAGCAGTTTTTCGGGACAGGGGCCGCATTTT. It codes for CASSFSGQGPHF.

The chain employs TRBV4-1 and TRBJ1-2; possible D gene TRBD1, 6 bases. V was clipped by 3 bases and J by 7 bases, with 15 bases between them. The CDR3 has 14 residues. From germline, CDR1 is MGHRA and CDR2 YSYEKL. The CDR3 loop reads CASSHTQGQAGYTF. CDR3 nucleotides: TGCGCCAGCAGCCATACTCAGGGGCAGGCTGGCTACACCTTC.

The chain uses TRBV29-1 and TRBJ2-1; D perhaps matches TRBD1 (5 bases). Trimming removed 5 bases at V and 10 bases at J, with 18 bases between. Germline assignment: CDR1 SQVTM and CDR2 ANQGSEA. This CDR3 is built from 13 residues. CDR3 DNA: TGCAGCGTTTCAATTCTATCAGGGCAAGAGCAGTTCTTC. Translating it yields CSVSILSGQEQFF.

The chain joins TRBV9 to TRBJ2-1; 7 nucleotides match TRBD2. Trimming at V came to 1 base and at J to 0 bases, leaving 4 bases not matched to a gene. The CDR3 loop spans 16 amino acids. Germline loops: CDR1 SGDLS, CDR2 YYNGEE. The chain's CDR3 is CASSVMSGASYNEQFF. The CDR3, as DNA: TGTGCCAGCAGCGTAATGAGCGGGGCCTCCTACAATGAGCAGTTCTTC.

The chain has TRBV7-2 and TRBJ1-2; weak D call: TRBD1 (5 bases). Looked up from germline, CDR1 is SGHTA and CDR2 is FQGNSA. V was pared by 5 bases and J by 8 bases, with 18 bases between. The CDR3 consists of 14 residues. The CDR3 DNA follows: TGTGCCAGCAGCAGGAGCCGATCGGGGGACGGCTACACCTTC. Translating it yields CASSRSRSGDGYTF. Full variable domain (missing parts from reference TRBV7-2 and TRBJ1-2): GAGVSQSPSNKVTEKGKDVELRCDPISGHTALYWYRQSLGQGLEFLIYFQGNSAPDKSGLPSDRFSAERTGGSVSTLTIQRTQQEDSAVYLCASSRSRSGDGYTFGSGTRLTVV.

The chain joins TRBV5-1 to TRBJ2-7, with D possibly TRBD1 on 6 matching bases. V lost 0 bases, J lost 0 bases, and 7 bases lay in between. The germline V gene encodes CDR1 SGHRS and CDR2 YFSETQ. This CDR3 spans 14 amino acids. CDR3 sequence (DNA): TGCGCCAGCAGCTTGGCAGGGGACTCCTACGAGCAGTACTTC. It is translated as CASSLAGDSYEQYF.

The J gene is TRBJ2-2, the V gene TRBV4-2, with TRBD2 matching 12 bases. Germline V gene data show CDR1 as LGHNA and CDR2 as YNFKEQ. V lost 5 bases, J lost 2 bases, and 6 bases stayed unmatched. This CDR3 contains 17 residues. Here the CDR3 DNA reads TGTGCCAGCAGCGCTCTAGCGGGGGGGCCTAACACCGGGGAGCTGTTTTTT. It specifies CASSALAGGPNTGELFF.

V usage is TRBV9 and J usage is TRBJ1-2; the match to TRBD1 covers 8 bases. V dropped 0 bases and J dropped 8; count of bases not matched to a gene: 6. Germline CDR1 SGDLS, CDR2 YYNGEE. The CDR3 loop spans 14 amino acids. CDR3: CASSVATGVEGYTF. In DNA, the CDR3 is TGTGCCAGCAGCGTAGCGACAGGGGTGGAAGGCTACACCTTC.

The chain has TRBV6-5 and TRBJ1-1; 8 nucleotides line up with TRBD1. The CDR3 runs 15 residues. Unmatched junction bases numbered 7, after V lost 3 bases and J lost 4 bases. Germline lookup yields CDR1 MNHEY and CDR2 SVGAGI. The CDR3 coding sequence is TGTGCCAGCAGTTATGCGGACAGGGTTATCACTGAAGCTTTCTTT. Amino acid sequence: CASSYADRVITEAFF.

The rearrangement uses TRBV5-1 and TRBJ2-7; perhaps TRBD2 as D (6 bases). CDR3 length equals 16 residues. CDR1 and CDR2 (germline): SGHRS, YFSETQ. V was pared by 4 bases and J by 0 bases, with 17 bases between. Written as DNA, the CDR3 is TGCGCCAGCAGCCCCGGGGACTTTACTAGCTCCTACGAGCAGTACTTC. Protein product: CASSPGDFTSSYEQYF.

J is TRBJ1-5 and V is TRBV18, with TRBD1 matching 11 bases. After removal of 4 bases from V and 4 bases from J, the junction contained 6 bases not matched to a gene. The CDR3 is made up of 16 amino acids. The germline gives CDR1 KGHSH, CDR2 LQKENI. CDR3 in DNA: TGTGCCAGCTCACTAAACGGACAGGGGGCTAATCAGCCCCAGCATTTT. Protein sequence: CASSLNGQGANQPQHF.

The rearrangement joins TRBV5-6 to TRBJ1-5; a weak D match, TRBD1 (5 bases). Germline V gene data show CDR1 as SGHDT and CDR2 as YYEEEE. This CDR3 is built from 15 residues. The V end was cut by 0 bases, the J end by 0 bases, with 7 bases between. The CDR3 DNA sequence: TGTGCCAGCAGCTTGGGACAGATTAGCAATCAGCCCCAGCATTTT. Amino acid sequence: CASSLGQISNQPQHF.

The chain recombines TRBV2 with TRBJ2-7; D unresolved. Deletions cut 1 base from V and 0 bases from J, with 4 bases between. The germline CDR1 and CDR2 sequences are SNHLY and FYNNEI. The CDR3 runs to 13 residues. For the CDR3, the DNA is TGTGCCAGCAGTGAAGGGCTCTCCTACGAGCAGTACTTC. Its protein is CASSEGLSYEQYF.

The chain combines TRBV7-2 with TRBJ1-2, with 8 bases that match TRBD1. The ends lost 2 bases at V and 6 bases at J; junction bases unmatched: 2. The V gene's germline CDR1 is SGHTA and CDR2 FQGNSA. The CDR3 extends over 13 amino acids. The CDR3 is CASSLNRGDGYTF. Written as DNA, the CDR3 is TGTGCCAGCAGCTTAAACAGGGGGGATGGCTACACCTTC. The whole variable domain, filled in from reference TRBV7-2 and TRBJ1-2, reads GAGVSQSPSNKVTEKGKDVELRCDPISGHTALYWYRQSLGQGLEFLIYFQGNSAPDKSGLPSDRFSAERTGGSVSTLTIQRTQQEDSAVYLCASSLNRGDGYTFGSGTRLTVV.

This chain connects TRBV12-3 or TRBV12-4 to TRBJ1-5; no clear D gene. The CDR3 covers 13 residues. V was clipped by 2 bases and J by 7 bases, with 9 bases between them. CDR3 nucleotides: TGTGCCAGCAGTTTACAGCCTAGGCAGCCCCAGCATTTT. It encodes CASSLQPRQPQHF.

The chain has TRBV19 and TRBJ1-6; the D is unclear. Trimming left V 1 base short and J 13 bases short, with 14 bases between. The CDR3 runs 14 residues. Germline values: CDR1 LNHDA, CDR2 SQIVND (reference sequence). The chain's CDR3 is CASSIGASGGPLHF. In DNA, the CDR3 is TGTGCCAGTAGTATAGGCGCGTCCGGCGGGCCCCTCCACTTT.

This clone was picked up one time. V and J are TRBV11-1 and TRBJ2-3, with D maybe TRBD2 (5 bases). Trimming left V 1 base short and J 0 bases short, with 5 bases between. The CDR3 spans 14 residues. The germline V gene has CDR1 SGHAT and CDR2 FQDESV (reference sequence). CDR3 protein: CASSLGRSTDTQYF. The CDR3 coding sequence is TGTGCCAGCAGCTTAGGGAGGAGCACAGATACGCAGTATTTT.

J is TRBJ1-6 and V is TRBV3-1 (or the pseudogene TRBV3-2); possible D gene TRBD1, 5 bases. The CDR3 runs to 14 residues. CDR1 and CDR2 (germline): LGHDT, YNNKEL (reference sequence). Trimming cost V 0 bases and J 7 bases, with 7 bases left between them. This CDR3 reads CASSQDWGNSPLHF. The CDR3 DNA reads TGTGCCAGCAGCCAAGATTGGGGCAATTCACCCCTCCACTTT.

This chain links TRBV4-2 with TRBJ2-4; D possibly corresponds to TRBD2 (6 bases). V lost 0 bases to trimming and J lost 1 base, with 16 bases between them. CDR1 is LGHNA and CDR2 is YNFKEQ in the germline V gene. CDR3 length: 18 residues. The CDR3 nucleotides read TGTGCCAGCAGCCAAGAAACCTACGGGGACTTGGCCAAAAACATTCAGTACTTC. The encoded protein is CASSQETYGDLAKNIQYF.